The 2 T cell receptor beta chains below all came from one sample that was sequenced in a study of T cells in women clearing cervical HPV infection. The repertoire was sequenced with immunoSEQ multiplex PCR; TCRdb's copy has only in-frame clones and lacks some. Its listing shows over 45,000 clones. Specimen: blood buffy coat. These receptor sequences come from a woman aged 18-70 years with a cervical HPV16 infection that either progressed to CIN3+ or cleared (not recorded which).

For this clone: The read halts 3 residues ahead of the CDR3 end, with the missing end drawn from the germline J gene. The chain has TRBV19 and TRBJ2-3, with D tentatively TRBD1 (5 bases). In germline, CDR1 is LNHDA, CDR2 SQIVND (reference sequence). The CDR3 is 15 residues long. The sequenced part of the CDR3 DNA is TGTGCCACGTCGGTCGGGCAGGGCGGCAATCAGCCG. This codes for CATSVGQGGNQP. The entire CDR3 sequence reads CATSVGQGGNQPQYF.

Concerning this clone itself: The read gets to within 3 residues of the CDR3 end, and the germline J gene fills in the rest. Distinct nucleotide sequences in the sample also encode this CDR3. The gene calls are TRBV30 and TRBJ1-3; TRBD1 aligns across 7 bases. The trim removed 3 bases at V and 0 bases at J, leaving 5 bases unmatched. The CDR3 sequence is 15 residues long. CDR1 is GTSNPN, CDR2 SVGIG, per germline (reference sequence). Incomplete CDR3 DNA: TGTGCCTGGAGCCTAGGGGGCTTCTCTGGAAACACC. The encoded protein is CAWSLGGFSGNT. In full, the CDR3 is CAWSLGGFSGNTIYF. Full variable domain (rest looked up from reference TRBV30 and TRBJ1-3): SQTIHQWPATLVQPVGSPLSLECTVEGTSNPNLYWYRQAAGRGLQLLFYSVGIGQISSEVPQNLSASRPQDRQFILSSKKLLLSDSGFYLCAWSLGGFSGNTIYFGEGSWLTVV.